Given below is one TCR beta chain in context. The data were taken from a study of technical replicates of blood from a handful of donors. The length of the CDR3 is 17 residues. Trimming cost V 0 bases and J 0 bases, with 12 bases left between them. The germline CDR1 and CDR2 sequences are SGHNT and YYREEE (reference sequence). Using immunoSEQ multiplex PCR, the repertoire was profiled, and TCRdb retains in-frame clones only, with some absent. The sample has tens of thousands of clones; 86% are singletons. Sample: PBMCs. The sequence came from a human donor in good health. Some clones in this sample may be carry-over from other donors' samples. The chain is built from TRBV5-4 and TRBJ1-4, with unresolved D. The CDR3 DNA reads TGTGCCAGCAGCTTGGGAGGGTCCCCTGCAACTAATGAAAAACTGTTTTTT. Protein product: CASSLGGSPATNEKLFF.